These 15 T cell receptor beta chains share one sample of origin, sequenced in a study of blood T cells in healthy people across ages. It was with a sample-barcoded 5' primer and a J-beta primer mix that a second PCR of roughly 7 to 12 cycles was run. TCRdb used MiXCR to reprocess the 5' RACE reads, holding one entry per CDR3 protein. The sample contains around 1,000,000 distinct CDR3 sequences, around two fifths of which appear only once. The sample taken for sequencing was blood. These receptors were obtained from a young man in good health.

V is TRBV20-1 and J is TRBJ1-2; D remains unclear. The V end was cut by 6 bases, the J end by 7 bases, with 27 bases between. The length of the CDR3 is 16 residues. The V gene's germline CDR1 is DFQATT and CDR2 SNEGSKA (reference sequence). As DNA, the CDR3 is TGCAGTGCCCCAACCTGGGAGGGATCCGGAGTAACTGGCTACACCTTC. This gives the protein CSAPTWEGSGVTGYTF.

The V and J genes are TRBV12-3 or TRBV12-4 and TRBJ2-7; 12 bases fit TRBD2. V shed 6 bases and J 2 bases; nucleotides not matched to a gene: 2. This CDR3 region has 14 residues. The chain's CDR3 is CASSRTSGTYEQYF. The CDR3 bases are TGTGCCAGCAGCCGGACTAGCGGGACCTACGAGCAGTACTTC.

With respect to this clonotype: This clone may be a read error of a much larger clone one base away. The rearrangement links TRBV12-3 or TRBV12-4 to TRBJ1-2, with no clear D. Between the trimmed V and J ends, which lost 3 bases and 7 bases, there was a span of 9 bases. The CDR3 length is 12 residues. CDR3 sequence reads: CASSFGGCGYTF. DNA of the CDR3: TGTGCCAGCAGTTTCGGCGGATGTGGCTACACCTTC.

In this sample, this clonotype turned up a few times. The J gene is TRBJ1-1, the V gene TRBV3-1; weak D call: TRBD1 (6 bases). Germline V gene lookup returns CDR1 LGHDT and CDR2 YNNKEL (reference sequence). The V gene lost 1 base and the J gene lost 0 bases, with 15 bases spanning the gap. The CDR3 loop spans 17 amino acids. The CDR3 DNA reads as TGTGCCAGCAGCCAAGGACCTTCGAGGGGGGTGAACACTGAAGCTTTCTTT. Translated, it gives CASSQGPSRGVNTEAFF.

The chain uses TRBV20-1 and TRBJ1-4, with 8 bases that match TRBD1. Germline CDR1 reads DFQATT; CDR2 reads SNEGSKA (reference sequence). The V and J ends lost 1 base and 5 bases, in that order; junction bases with no gene match: 9. The CDR3 covers 16 residues. Here the CDR3 reads CSARGLGGQVNEKLFF. The CDR3, as DNA: TGCAGTGCTAGAGGGTTAGGGGGACAGGTCAATGAAAAACTGTTTTTT.

A few counts support this clonotype. The chain couples TRBV11-2 to TRBJ2-1; D remains ambiguous. Germline loops: CDR1 SGHAT, CDR2 FQNNGV. Trimming removed 5 bases at V and 10 bases at J, with 9 bases between. The CDR3 runs to 11 residues. The CDR3 DNA is TGTGCCAGCAGCCTCCTCATGGAGCAGTTCTTC. Protein product: CASSLLMEQFF.

In its sample, this clonotype was seen once. The rearrangement uses TRBV15 and TRBJ2-1; D uncertain. Per the germline V gene, CDR1 is LNHNV and CDR2 is YYDKDF (reference sequence). This CDR3 comprises 16 residues. V was pared by 0 bases and J by 5 bases, with 14 bases between. The CDR3 sequence: CATSREYHFSNNEQFF. CDR3 coding DNA: TGTGCCACCAGCAGAGAGTACCACTTTTCAAACAATGAGCAGTTCTTC.

This clonotype turned up a few times. V is TRBV25-1 and J is TRBJ2-5; TRBD1 matches at 10 bases. This CDR3 is 14 amino acids long. In germline, CDR1 is MGHDK, CDR2 SYGVNS. Losses at the gene ends were 7 bases for V and 6 bases for J; bases not matched to a gene: 8. The DNA of the CDR3 is TGTGCCAGCAAGGACAGGGGGTCATTGAAGACCCAGTACTTC. It yields the protein CASKDRGSLKTQYF.

The rearrangement joins TRBV14 to TRBJ1-2; weak D call: TRBD1 (6 bases). Germline loops: CDR1 SGHDN, CDR2 FVKESK. The V gene lost 0 bases and the J gene lost 4 bases, with 12 bases spanning the gap. The CDR3 extends over 15 amino acids. This CDR3 is CASSQDGGLAYGYTF. The CDR3 bases are TGTGCCAGCAGCCAAGATGGGGGGCTCGCCTATGGCTACACCTTC.

This clonotype appeared a few times. The chain carries TRBV6-6 and TRBJ1-5; D gene uncertain. Germline CDR1 reads MNHNY; CDR2 reads SVGAGI (reference sequence). This CDR3 comprises 15 residues. V was shortened by 2 bases and J by 0 bases, with 8 bases between the two germline ends. CDR3 in amino acids: CASSYDGYSNQPQHF. In DNA form, the CDR3 reads TGTGCCAGCAGTTACGACGGCTATAGCAATCAGCCCCAGCATTTT.

This chain links TRBV29-1 with TRBJ1-1; D possibly corresponds to TRBD1 (5 bases). CDR1 SQVTM and CDR2 ANQGSEA come from the germline V gene. The CDR3 covers 11 residues. Between the trimmed V and J ends, which lost 6 bases and 6 bases, there was a span of 11 bases. CDR3 in amino acids: CSVAGRPEAFF. The CDR3 DNA reads as TGCAGCGTCGCGGGACGGCCTGAAGCTTTCTTT.

The gene calls are TRBV4-3 and TRBJ1-6, with 7 bases that match TRBD1. The germline CDR1 and CDR2 sequences are LGHNA and YSLEER. This CDR3 comprises 15 residues. Trimming cost V 8 bases and J 7 bases; bases outside gene matches: 11. CDR3 sequence (DNA): TGCGCCAGCGGTCTACAGGGGAAAGGGAATTCACCCCTCCACTTT. Its protein product is CASGLQGKGNSPLHF.

A note on this clonotype: Sequence at one end of the junction differs from germline and may be a read error. The V gene is TRBV12-3 or TRBV12-4, the J gene TRBJ2-1; 10 bases match TRBD1. This CDR3 has 15 amino acids. The CDR3 sequence: CACSGDRGQYNEQFF. The CDR3 DNA is TGTGCCTGCAGTGGAGACAGGGGGCAATACAATGAGCAGTTCTTC.

The chain combines TRBV4-3 with TRBJ2-7; possible D gene TRBD1, 6 bases. The J call may be faulty, since TRBJ2-5 better matches the DNA end. The CDR3 extends over 15 amino acids. The germline CDR1 and CDR2 sequences are LGHNA and YSLEER. CDR3 residues: CASSQHATGFETQYF. The CDR3 DNA follows: TGCGCCAGCAGCCAACATGCAACAGGGTTTGAGACCCAGTACTTC.

The rearrangement joins TRBV7-9 to TRBJ1-1; no clear D gene. From germline, CDR1 is SEHNR and CDR2 FQNEAQ (reference sequence). Trimming removed 1 base at V and 1 base at J, with 10 bases between. The CDR3 has 15 amino acids. CDR3 nucleotides: TGTGCCAGCAGCTTAGGCGTCGGGGAGAACACTGAAGCTTTCTTT. This encodes CASSLGVGENTEAFF.